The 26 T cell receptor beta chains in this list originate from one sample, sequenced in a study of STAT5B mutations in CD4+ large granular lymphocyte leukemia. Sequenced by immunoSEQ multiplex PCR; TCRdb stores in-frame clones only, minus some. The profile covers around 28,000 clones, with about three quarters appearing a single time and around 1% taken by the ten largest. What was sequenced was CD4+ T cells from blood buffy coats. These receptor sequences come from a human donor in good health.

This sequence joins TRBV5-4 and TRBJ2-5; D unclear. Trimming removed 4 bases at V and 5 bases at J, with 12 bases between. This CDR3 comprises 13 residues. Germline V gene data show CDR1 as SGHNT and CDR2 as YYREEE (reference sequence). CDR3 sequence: CASSPELWETQYF. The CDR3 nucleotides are TGTGCCAGCAGCCCGGAGTTGTGGGAGACCCAGTACTTC.

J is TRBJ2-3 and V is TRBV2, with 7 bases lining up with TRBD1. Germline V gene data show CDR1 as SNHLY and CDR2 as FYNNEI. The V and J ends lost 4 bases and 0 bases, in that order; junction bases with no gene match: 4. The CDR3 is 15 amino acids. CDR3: CASSADRPSTDTQYF. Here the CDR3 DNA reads TGTGCCAGCAGTGCGGACAGGCCTAGCACAGATACGCAGTATTTT.

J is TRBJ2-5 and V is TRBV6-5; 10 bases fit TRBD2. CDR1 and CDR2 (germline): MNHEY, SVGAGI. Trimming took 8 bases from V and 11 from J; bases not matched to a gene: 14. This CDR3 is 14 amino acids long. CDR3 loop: CASGEIRLAGEQYF. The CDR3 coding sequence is TGTGCCAGCGGGGAAATAAGACTAGCGGGTGAGCAGTACTTC.

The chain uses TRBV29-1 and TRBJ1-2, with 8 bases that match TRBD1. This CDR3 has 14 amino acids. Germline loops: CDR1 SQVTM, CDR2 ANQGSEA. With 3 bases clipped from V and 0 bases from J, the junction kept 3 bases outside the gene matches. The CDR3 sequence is CSVDGTGANYGYTF. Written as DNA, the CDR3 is TGCAGCGTTGATGGGACAGGAGCTAACTATGGCTACACCTTC.

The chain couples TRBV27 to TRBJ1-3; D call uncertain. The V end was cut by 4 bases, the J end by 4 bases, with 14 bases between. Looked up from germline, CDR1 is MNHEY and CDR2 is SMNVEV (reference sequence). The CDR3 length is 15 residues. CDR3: CASSSLGSSGNTIYF. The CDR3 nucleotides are TGTGCCAGCAGTTCCTTAGGGAGCTCCGGAAACACCATATATTTT.

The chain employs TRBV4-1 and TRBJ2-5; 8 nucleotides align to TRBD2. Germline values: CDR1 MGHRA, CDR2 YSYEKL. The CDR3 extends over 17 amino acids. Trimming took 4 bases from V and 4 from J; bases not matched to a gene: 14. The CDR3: CASSPIESGRKGETQYF. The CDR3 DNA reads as TGCGCCAGCAGCCCGATCGAGAGCGGGAGAAAAGGAGAGACCCAGTACTTC.

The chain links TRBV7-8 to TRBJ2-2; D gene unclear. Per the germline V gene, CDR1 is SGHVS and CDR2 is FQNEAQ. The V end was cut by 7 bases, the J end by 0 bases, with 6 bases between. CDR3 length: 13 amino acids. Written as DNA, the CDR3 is TGTGCCAGCACTGGGCCGAACACCGGGGAGCTGTTTTTT. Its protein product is CASTGPNTGELFF.

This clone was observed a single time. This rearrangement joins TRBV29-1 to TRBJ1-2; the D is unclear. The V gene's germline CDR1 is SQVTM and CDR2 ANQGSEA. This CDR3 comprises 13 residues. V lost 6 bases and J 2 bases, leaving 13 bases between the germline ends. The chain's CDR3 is CSVDQTANYGYTF. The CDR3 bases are TGCAGCGTGGACCAGACCGCAAACTATGGCTACACCTTC.

The CDR3: CASSQDPGFGYGYTF. Written as DNA, the CDR3 is TGCGCCAGCAGCCAAGATCCCGGGTTTGGCTATGGCTACACCTTC. The V gene is TRBV4-1, the J gene TRBJ1-2; D remains ambiguous. Per the germline V gene, CDR1 is MGHRA and CDR2 is YSYEKL. The CDR3 spans 15 residues. Trimming took 0 bases from V and 4 from J, leaving 12 bases between them.

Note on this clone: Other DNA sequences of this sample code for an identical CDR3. CDR3 in DNA: TGTGCCAGCAGCCCTAGCGGGGCAGATACGCAGTATTTT. It codes for CASSPSGADTQYF. The chain has TRBV7-9 and TRBJ2-3; 9 bases line up with TRBD2. V was pared by 5 bases and J by 4 bases, with 1 base of the junction left unmatched. Germline V CDR1 and CDR2: SEHNR, FQNEAQ (reference sequence). The CDR3 loop spans 13 amino acids.

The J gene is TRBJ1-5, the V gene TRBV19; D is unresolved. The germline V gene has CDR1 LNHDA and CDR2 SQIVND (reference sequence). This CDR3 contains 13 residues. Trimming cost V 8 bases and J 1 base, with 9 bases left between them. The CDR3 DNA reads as TGTGCCAGTGGAGGTTCCAGCAATCAGCCCCAGCATTTT. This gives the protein CASGGSSNQPQHF. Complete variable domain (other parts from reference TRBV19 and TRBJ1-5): DGGITQSPKYLFRKEGQNVTLSCEQNLNHDAMYWYRQDPGQGLRLIYYSQIVNDFQKGDIAEGYSVSREKKESFPLTVTSAQKNPTAFYLCASGGSSNQPQHFGDGTRLSIL.

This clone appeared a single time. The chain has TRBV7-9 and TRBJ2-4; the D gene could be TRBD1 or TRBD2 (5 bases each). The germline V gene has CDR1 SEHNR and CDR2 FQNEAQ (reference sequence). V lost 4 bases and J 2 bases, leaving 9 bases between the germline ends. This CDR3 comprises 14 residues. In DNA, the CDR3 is TGTGCCAGCAGCTCACCGGGGCCCAAAAACATTCAGTACTTC. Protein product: CASSSPGPKNIQYF.

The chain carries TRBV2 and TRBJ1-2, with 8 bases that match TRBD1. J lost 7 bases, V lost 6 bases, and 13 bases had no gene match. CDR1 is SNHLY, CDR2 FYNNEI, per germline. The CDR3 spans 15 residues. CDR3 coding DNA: TGTGCCAGCAGCCCCCGCGGACAGGGATTAGGTGGCTACACCTTC. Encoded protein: CASSPRGQGLGGYTF.

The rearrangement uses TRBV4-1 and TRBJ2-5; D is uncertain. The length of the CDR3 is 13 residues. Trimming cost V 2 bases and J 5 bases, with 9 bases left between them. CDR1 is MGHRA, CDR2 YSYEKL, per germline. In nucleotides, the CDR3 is TGCGCCAGCAGCCAATTCAGTAGGGAGACCCAGTACTTC. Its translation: CASSQFSRETQYF.

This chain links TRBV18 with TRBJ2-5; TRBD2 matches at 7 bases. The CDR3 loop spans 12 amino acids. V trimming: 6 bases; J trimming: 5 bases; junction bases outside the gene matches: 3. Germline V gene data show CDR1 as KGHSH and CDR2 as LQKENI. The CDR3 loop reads CASSRGEETQYF. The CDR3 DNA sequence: TGTGCCAGCTCCCGGGGGGAGGAGACCCAGTACTTC.

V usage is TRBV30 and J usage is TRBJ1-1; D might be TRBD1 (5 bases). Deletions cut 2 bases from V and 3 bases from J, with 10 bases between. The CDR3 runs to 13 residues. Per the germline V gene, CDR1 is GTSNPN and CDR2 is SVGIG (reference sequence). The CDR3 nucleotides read TGTGCCTGGAGTCCGGGGGGGGACACTGAAGCTTTCTTT. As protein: CAWSPGGDTEAFF.

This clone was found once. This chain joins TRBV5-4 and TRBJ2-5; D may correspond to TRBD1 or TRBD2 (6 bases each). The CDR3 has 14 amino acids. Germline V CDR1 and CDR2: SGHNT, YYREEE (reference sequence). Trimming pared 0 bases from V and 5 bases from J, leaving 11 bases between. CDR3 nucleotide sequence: TGTGCCAGCAGCTTGGGTCGGGGGCAGGAGACCCAGTACTTC. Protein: CASSLGRGQETQYF. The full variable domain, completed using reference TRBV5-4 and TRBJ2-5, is ETGVTQSPTHLIKTRGQQVTLRCSSQSGHNTVSWYQQALGQGPQFIFQYYREEENGRGNFPPRFSGLQFPNYSSELNVNALELDDSALYLCASSLGRGQETQYFGPGTRLLVL.

The CDR3 loop is CASSLVAGESPTQYF. CDR3 DNA: TGCGCCAGCAGCTTGGTAGCGGGGGAGTCCCCTACGCAGTATTTT. This chain joins TRBV5-1 and TRBJ2-3; 9 bases map to TRBD2. CDR1 is SGHRS, CDR2 YFSETQ, per germline. With V trimmed by 0 bases and J by 8 bases, 7 bases remained unmatched. The CDR3 is 15 residues long.

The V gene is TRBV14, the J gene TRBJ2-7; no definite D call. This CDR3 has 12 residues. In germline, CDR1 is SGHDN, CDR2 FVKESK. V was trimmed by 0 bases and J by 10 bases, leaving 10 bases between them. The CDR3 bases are TGTGCCAGCAGCCAAGAAGTCGGCGGTCAGTACTTC. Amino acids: CASSQEVGGQYF.

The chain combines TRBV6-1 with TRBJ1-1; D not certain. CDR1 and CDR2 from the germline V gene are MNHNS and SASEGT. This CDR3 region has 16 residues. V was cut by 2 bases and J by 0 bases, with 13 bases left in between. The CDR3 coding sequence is TGTGCCAGCAGTGAACCCGGGCAACCAGTGAACACTGAAGCTTTCTTT. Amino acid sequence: CASSEPGQPVNTEAFF.

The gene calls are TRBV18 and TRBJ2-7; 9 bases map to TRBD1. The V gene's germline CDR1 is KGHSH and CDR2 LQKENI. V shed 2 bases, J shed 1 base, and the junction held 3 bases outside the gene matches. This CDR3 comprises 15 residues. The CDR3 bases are TGTGCCAGCTCACCATCGGGACAGGGTTCCTACGAGCAGTACTTC. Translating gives CASSPSGQGSYEQYF.

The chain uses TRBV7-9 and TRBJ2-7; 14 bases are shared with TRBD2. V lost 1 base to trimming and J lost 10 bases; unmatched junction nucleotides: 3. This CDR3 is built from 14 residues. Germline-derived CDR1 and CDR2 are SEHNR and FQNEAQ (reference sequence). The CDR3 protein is CASSLGGLAGVQYV. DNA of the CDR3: TGTGCCAGCAGCTTAGGGGGACTAGCGGGGGTCCAGTACGTC.

This CDR3 is CASSLAPTTDTQYF. CDR3 DNA: TGCGCCAGCAGCTTGGCCCCCACAACGGATACGCAGTATTTT. J is TRBJ2-3 and V is TRBV5-1, with unresolved D. Germline V gene data show CDR1 as SGHRS and CDR2 as YFSETQ. CDR3 length equals 14 residues. Between the trimmed V and J ends, which lost 0 bases and 6 bases, there was a span of 11 bases.

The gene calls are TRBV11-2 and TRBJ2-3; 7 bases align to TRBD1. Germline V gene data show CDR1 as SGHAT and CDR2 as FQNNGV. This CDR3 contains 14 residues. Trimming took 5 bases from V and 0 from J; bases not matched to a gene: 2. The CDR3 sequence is CASSEGASTDTQYF. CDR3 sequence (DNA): TGTGCCAGCAGCGAGGGGGCCAGCACAGATACGCAGTATTTT.

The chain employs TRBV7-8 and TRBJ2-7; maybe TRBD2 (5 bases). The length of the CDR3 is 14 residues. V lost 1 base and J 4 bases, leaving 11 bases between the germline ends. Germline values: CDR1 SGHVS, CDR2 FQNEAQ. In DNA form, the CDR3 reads TGTGCCAGCAGCTTAGGGGCTAGCAGGTACGAGCAGTACTTC. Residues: CASSLGASRYEQYF.

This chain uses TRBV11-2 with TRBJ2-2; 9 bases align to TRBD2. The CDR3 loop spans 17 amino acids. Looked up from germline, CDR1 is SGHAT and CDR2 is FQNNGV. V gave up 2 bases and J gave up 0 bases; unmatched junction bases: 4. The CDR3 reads CASSLLGGGANTGELFF. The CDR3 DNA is TGTGCCAGCAGCTTACTTGGCGGGGGGGCGAACACCGGGGAGCTGTTTTTT. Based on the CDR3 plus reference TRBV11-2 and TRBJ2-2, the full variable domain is EAGVAQSPRYKIIEKRQSVAFWCNPISGHATLYWYQQILGQGPKLLIQFQNNGVVDDSQLPKDRFSAERLKGVDSTLKIQPAKLEDSAVYLCASSLLGGGANTGELFFGEGSRLTVL.